The 7 T cell receptor beta chains reported below all come from one sample, sequenced in a study of CD4 T cells in relation to SARS-CoV-2 and coronaviruses. Unexposed donor CD4+ T cells date from about 2011-2018, before the COVID-19 pandemic. After approximately ten days of culture, CD4+ T cells were isolated. Their target antigens are unknown. Produced via immunoSEQ multiplex PCR; TCRdb's table is partial and in-frame only. The sample lists about 21,000 clones; 60% to 80% were seen once. The source material was CD4+ T cells from PBMCs, cultured in vitro. Source of these receptors: a human donor in good health.

The genes are TRBV18 and TRBJ2-1; weak D call: TRBD2 (6 bases). V lost 6 bases to trimming and J lost 8 bases, with 20 bases between them. CDR3 length: 15 residues. The V gene's germline CDR1 is KGHSH and CDR2 LQKENI. The CDR3 reads CASSRGRLDLDEQFF. CDR3 sequence (DNA): TGTGCCAGCTCCCGGGGTCGACTAGATTTGGATGAGCAGTTCTTC.

The V call is TRBV6-5, the J call TRBJ2-4; D could derive from TRBD1 or TRBD2 (6 bases each). CDR1 and CDR2 from the germline V gene are MNHEY and SVGAGI. The CDR3 extends over 16 amino acids. V was trimmed by 4 bases and J by 5 bases, leaving 18 bases between them. The CDR3 DNA reads as TGTGCCAGCAGTTCACTCTTATCGGGGGCTCAAAACATTCAGTACTTC. Residues: CASSSLLSGAQNIQYF.

The genes are TRBV3-1 (or the pseudogene TRBV3-2) and TRBJ2-7; 10 positions match TRBD2. The CDR3 runs 15 residues. Germline trimming cut 1 base from V and 0 bases from J; bases unmatched to any gene: 0. Per germline, CDR1 LGHDT and CDR2 YNNKEL (reference sequence). This chain's CDR3 is CASSQGLAGSYEQYF. CDR3 in DNA: TGTGCCAGCAGCCAAGGACTAGCGGGCTCCTACGAGCAGTACTTC.

The count of this clone is one. The V gene is TRBV28, the J gene TRBJ2-3; D is undetermined. Trimming stripped 8 bases from V and 4 bases from J, with 16 bases between. The CDR3 has 14 residues. The V gene's germline CDR1 is MDHEN and CDR2 SYDVKM. The CDR3 here is CASFYPLNADTQYF. CDR3 DNA: TGTGCCAGCTTCTATCCATTAAACGCAGATACGCAGTATTTT.

The V call is TRBV10-3, the J call TRBJ2-7, with TRBD2 identical over 10 bases. Per germline, CDR1 ENHRY and CDR2 SYGVKD. Losses at the gene ends were 2 bases for V and 6 bases for J; bases not matched to a gene: 7. The CDR3 extends over 15 amino acids. The CDR3 coding sequence is TGTGCCATCAGTGAGGGGCTAGCGGGAGTGGGCGAGCAGTACTTC. Translated, it gives CAISEGLAGVGEQYF.

This sequence joins TRBV30 and TRBJ1-5; D unresolved. Germline values: CDR1 GTSNPN, CDR2 SVGIG (reference sequence). The CDR3 is 14 amino acids. V gave up 0 bases and J gave up 4 bases, with 10 bases separating them. The chain's CDR3 is CAWSVSGGNQPQHF. In DNA, the CDR3 is TGTGCCTGGAGTGTCAGTGGAGGGAATCAGCCCCAGCATTTT.

The V call is TRBV9, the J call TRBJ2-7; 10 bases are a match to TRBD1. This CDR3 comprises 14 residues. V dropped 4 bases and J dropped 5; count of bases not matched to a gene: 6. From germline, CDR1 is SGDLS and CDR2 YYNGEE. The CDR3 bases are TGTGCCAGCAGCTTCTCCGGGACAGGGGACGAGCAGTACTTC. Translating gives CASSFSGTGDEQYF.